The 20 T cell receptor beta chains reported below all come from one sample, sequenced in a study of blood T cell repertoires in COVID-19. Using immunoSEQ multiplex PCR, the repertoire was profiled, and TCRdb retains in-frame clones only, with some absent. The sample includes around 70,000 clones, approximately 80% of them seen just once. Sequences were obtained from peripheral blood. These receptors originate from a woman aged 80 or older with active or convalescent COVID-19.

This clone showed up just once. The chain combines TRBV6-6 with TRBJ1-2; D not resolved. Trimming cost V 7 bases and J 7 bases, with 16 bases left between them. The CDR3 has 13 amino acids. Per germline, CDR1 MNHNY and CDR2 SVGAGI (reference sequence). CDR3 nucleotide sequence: TGTGCCAGCAAGGACGGAGGAATTGCTGGCTACACCTTC. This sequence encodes CASKDGGIAGYTF.

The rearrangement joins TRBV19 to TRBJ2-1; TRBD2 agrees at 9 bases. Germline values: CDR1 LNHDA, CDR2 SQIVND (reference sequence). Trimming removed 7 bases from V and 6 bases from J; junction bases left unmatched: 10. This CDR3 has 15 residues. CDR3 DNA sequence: TGTGCCAGTACACTAACCGGGACTAGCAGCAATGAGCAGTTCTTC. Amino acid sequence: CASTLTGTSSNEQFF.

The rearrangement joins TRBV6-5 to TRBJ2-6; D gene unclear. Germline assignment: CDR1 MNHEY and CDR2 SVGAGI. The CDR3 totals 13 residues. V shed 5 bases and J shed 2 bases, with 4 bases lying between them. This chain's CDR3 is CASSRAGANVLTF. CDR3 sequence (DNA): TGTGCCAGCAGTCGAGCTGGGGCCAACGTCCTGACTTTC.

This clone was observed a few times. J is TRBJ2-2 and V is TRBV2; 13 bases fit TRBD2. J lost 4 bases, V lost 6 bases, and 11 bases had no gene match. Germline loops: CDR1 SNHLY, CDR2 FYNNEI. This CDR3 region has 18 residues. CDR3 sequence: CASSRTSGSRVGTGELFF. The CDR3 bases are TGTGCCAGCAGCCGGACTAGCGGGAGCAGGGTGGGCACCGGGGAGCTGTTTTTT.

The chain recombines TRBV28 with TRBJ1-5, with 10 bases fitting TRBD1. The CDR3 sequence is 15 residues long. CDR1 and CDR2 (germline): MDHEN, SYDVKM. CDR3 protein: CCQTGTGDSNQPQHF. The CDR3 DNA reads TGTTGCCAAACCGGGACAGGGGATAGCAATCAGCCCCAGCATTTT.

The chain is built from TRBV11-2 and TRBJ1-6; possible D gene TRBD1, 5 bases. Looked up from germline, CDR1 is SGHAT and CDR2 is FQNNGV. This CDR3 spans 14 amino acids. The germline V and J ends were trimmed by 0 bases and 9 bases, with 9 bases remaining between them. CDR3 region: CASSLEGRGSPLHF. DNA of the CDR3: TGTGCCAGCAGCTTAGAAGGAAGGGGTTCACCCCTCCACTTT.

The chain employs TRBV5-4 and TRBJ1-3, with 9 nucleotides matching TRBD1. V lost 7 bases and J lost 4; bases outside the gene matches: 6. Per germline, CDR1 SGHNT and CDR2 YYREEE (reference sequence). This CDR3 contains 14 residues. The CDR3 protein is CASSPGTGGNTIYF. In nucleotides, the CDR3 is TGTGCCAGCTCACCCGGGACAGGGGGAAACACCATATATTTT.

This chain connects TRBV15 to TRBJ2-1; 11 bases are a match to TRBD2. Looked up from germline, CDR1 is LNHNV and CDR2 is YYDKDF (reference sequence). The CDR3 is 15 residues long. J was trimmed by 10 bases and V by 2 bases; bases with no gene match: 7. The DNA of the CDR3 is TGTGCCACCAGCAGATTTAGCGGGGGGGCCGCAGAGCAGTTCTTC. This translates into CATSRFSGGAAEQFF.

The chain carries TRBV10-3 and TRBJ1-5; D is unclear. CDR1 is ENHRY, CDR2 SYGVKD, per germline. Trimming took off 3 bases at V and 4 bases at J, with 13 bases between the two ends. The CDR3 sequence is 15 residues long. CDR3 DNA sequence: TGTGCCATCAGTGAAGGCGTCGGACTAAATCAGCCCCAGCATTTT. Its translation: CAISEGVGLNQPQHF.

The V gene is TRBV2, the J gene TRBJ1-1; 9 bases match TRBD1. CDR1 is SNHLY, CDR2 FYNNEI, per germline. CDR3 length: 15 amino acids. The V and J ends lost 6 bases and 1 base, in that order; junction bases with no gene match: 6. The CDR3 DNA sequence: TGTGCCAGCAGGTCACAGGGGGCTACGAACACTGAAGCTTTCTTT. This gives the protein CASRSQGATNTEAFF.

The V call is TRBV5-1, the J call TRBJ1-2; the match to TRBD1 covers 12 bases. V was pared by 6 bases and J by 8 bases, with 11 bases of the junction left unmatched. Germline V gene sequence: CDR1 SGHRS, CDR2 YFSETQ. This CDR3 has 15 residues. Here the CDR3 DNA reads TGCGCCAGCACCCCCGCCGGGACAGGGGGCGGCGGCTACACCTTC. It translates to CASTPAGTGGGGYTF.

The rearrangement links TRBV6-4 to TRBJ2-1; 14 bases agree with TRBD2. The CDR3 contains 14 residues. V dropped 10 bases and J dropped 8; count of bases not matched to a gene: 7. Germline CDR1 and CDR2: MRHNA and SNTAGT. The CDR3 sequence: CATGLAGGSDEQFF. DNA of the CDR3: TGTGCCACCGGACTAGCGGGAGGTTCGGATGAGCAGTTCTTC.

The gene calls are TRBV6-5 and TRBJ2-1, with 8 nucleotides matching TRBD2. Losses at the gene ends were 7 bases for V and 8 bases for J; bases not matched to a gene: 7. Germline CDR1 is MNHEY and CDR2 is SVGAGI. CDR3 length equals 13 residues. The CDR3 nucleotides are TGTGCCAGCAAGGCGCCGGGGGGGTATGAGCAGTTCTTC. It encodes CASKAPGGYEQFF.

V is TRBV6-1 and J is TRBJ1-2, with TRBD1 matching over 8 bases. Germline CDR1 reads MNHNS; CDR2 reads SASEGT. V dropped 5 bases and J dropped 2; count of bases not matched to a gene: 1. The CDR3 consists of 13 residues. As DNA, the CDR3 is TGTGCCAGCAGTTGGGACAGGAACTATGGCTACACCTTC. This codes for CASSWDRNYGYTF.

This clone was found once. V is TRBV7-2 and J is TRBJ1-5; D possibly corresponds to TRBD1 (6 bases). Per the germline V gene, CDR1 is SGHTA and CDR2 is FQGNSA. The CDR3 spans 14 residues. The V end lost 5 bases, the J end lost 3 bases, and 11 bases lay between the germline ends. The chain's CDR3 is CASSHGTLNQPQHF. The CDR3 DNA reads TGTGCCAGCAGCCACGGGACACTCAATCAGCCCCAGCATTTT. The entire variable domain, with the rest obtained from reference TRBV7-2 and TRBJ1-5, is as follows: GAGVSQSPSNKVTEKGKDVELRCDPISGHTALYWYRQSLGQGLEFLIYFQGNSAPDKSGLPSDRFSAERTGGSVSTLTIQRTQQEDSAVYLCASSHGTLNQPQHFGDGTRLSIL.

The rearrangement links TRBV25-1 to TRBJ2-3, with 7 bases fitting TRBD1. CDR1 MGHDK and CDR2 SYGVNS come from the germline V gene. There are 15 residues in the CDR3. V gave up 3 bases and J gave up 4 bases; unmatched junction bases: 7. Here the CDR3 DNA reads TGTGCCAGCAGTGACTTCCGGGACAGAGCAGATACGCAGTATTTT. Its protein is CASSDFRDRADTQYF.

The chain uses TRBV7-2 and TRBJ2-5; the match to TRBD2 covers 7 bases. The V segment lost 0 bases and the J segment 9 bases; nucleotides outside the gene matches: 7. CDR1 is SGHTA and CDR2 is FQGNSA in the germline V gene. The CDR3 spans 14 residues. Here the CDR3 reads CASSLAGTGRAQYF. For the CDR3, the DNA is TGTGCCAGCAGCTTAGCTGGGACGGGGAGGGCCCAGTACTTC.

CDR3: CASSPGGYEQYF. DNA for the CDR3: TGTGCCAGCAGCCCAGGGGGGTACGAGCAGTACTTC. V and J are TRBV9 and TRBJ2-7, with D tentatively TRBD1 (7 bases). Trimming shortened V by 4 bases and J by 4 bases, and 9 bases separated the two germline ends. The CDR3 length is 12 residues. Germline values: CDR1 SGDLS, CDR2 YYNGEE. The whole variable domain, remainder taken from reference TRBV9 and TRBJ2-7, is DSGVTQTPKHLITATGQRVTLRCSPRSGDLSVYWYQQSLDQGLQFLIQYYNGEERAKGNILERFSAQQFPDLHSELNLSSLELGDSALYFCASSPGGYEQYFGPGTRLTVT.

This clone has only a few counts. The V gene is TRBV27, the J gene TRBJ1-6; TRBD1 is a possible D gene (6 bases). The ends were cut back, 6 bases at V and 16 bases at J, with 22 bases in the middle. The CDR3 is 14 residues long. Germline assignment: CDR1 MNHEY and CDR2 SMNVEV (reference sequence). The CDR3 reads CASRPLDSPVSLHF. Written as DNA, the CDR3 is TGTGCCAGCAGACCTTTGGACAGTCCCGTTTCTCTCCACTTT.

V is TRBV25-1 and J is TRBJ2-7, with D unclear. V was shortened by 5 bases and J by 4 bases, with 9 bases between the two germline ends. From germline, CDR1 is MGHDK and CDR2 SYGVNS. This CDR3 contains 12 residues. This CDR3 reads CASSLNVYEQYF. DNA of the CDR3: TGTGCCAGCAGTCTAAATGTTTACGAGCAGTACTTC.